Listed below are T cell receptor beta chains from one sample, sequenced in a study of blood T cell repertoires in COVID-19. Profiled with immunoSEQ multiplex PCR; TCRdb holds only in-frame clones, not every one. The sample contains 350,000 to 450,000 clones, 85% of which appear only once. Sample: peripheral blood. These receptors originate from a woman younger than 30 with acute or convalescent COVID-19. Each CDR3 is given with its conserved first and last residue. Fields, in order: clone size, V gene, J gene, D gene, CDR3 protein, CDR3 DNA. The D gene is left open where the match is weak. The size field is filled for only some rows; it gives once, few, many or a size class.

size: once
V: TRBV5-1
J: TRBJ1-6
D: .
CDR3: CASSLGVVRSSYNSPLHF
DNA: TGCGCCAGCAGCTTGGGTGTGGTCCGGAGCTCCTATAATTCACCCCTCCACTTT

size: .
V: TRBV18
J: TRBJ2-2
D: TRBD2
CDR3: CASSPGTSGVTGELFF
DNA: TGTGCCAGCTCACCAGGAACTAGCGGAGTCACCGGGGAGCTGTTTTTT

size: .
V: TRBV30
J: TRBJ1-2
D: TRBD1
CDR3: CASEPRGLGGYTF
DNA: TGTGCCTCGGAACCCAGGGGGCTCGGGGGCTACACCTTC

size: .
V: TRBV20-1
J: TRBJ1-6
D: TRBD1
CDR3: CSASTGVGNSPLHF
DNA: TGCAGTGCGAGTACAGGGGTGGGAAATTCACCCCTCCACTTT

size: .
V: TRBV19
J: TRBJ1-1
D: TRBD1
CDR3: CASSFDRVGTEAFF
DNA: TGTGCCAGTAGTTTTGACAGGGTGGGAACTGAAGCTTTCTTT

size: .
V: TRBV11-2
J: TRBJ1-3
D: .
CDR3: CASSLEQGSGGNTIYF
DNA: TGTGCCAGCAGCTTAGAACAGGGATCGGGTGGAAACACCATATATTTT

size: .
V: TRBV2
J: TRBJ2-3
D: TRBD2
CDR3: CASRILVAGGTDTQYF
DNA: TGTGCCAGCAGGATATTGGTAGCGGGGGGCACAGATACGCAGTATTTT

size: .
V: TRBV3-1/TRBV3-2
J: TRBJ2-6
D: .
CDR3: CASSTFTGSGANVLTF
DNA: TGTGCCAGCAGCACTTTCACAGGTTCTGGGGCCAACGTCCTGACTTTC

size: .
V: TRBV7-8
J: TRBJ1-4
D: .
CDR3: CASSLAGHPTNEKLFF
DNA: TGTGCCAGCAGCTTAGCGGGGCATCCAACTAATGAAAAACTGTTTTTT

size: few
V: TRBV5-3
J: TRBJ1-2
D: .
CDR3: CARSTRVPVNYGYTF
DNA: TGTGCCAGAAGCACGAGGGTTCCCGTTAACTATGGCTACACCTTC

size: .
V: TRBV7-8
J: TRBJ1-6
D: .
CDR3: CASSLFSSSYNSPLHF
DNA: TGTGCCAGCAGCTTGTTTTCGAGCTCCTATAATTCACCCCTCCACTTT

size: .
V: TRBV10-3
J: TRBJ1-6
D: .
CDR3: CAISEGLSQGSPLHF
DNA: TGTGCCATCAGTGAGGGACTGTCACAGGGTTCACCCCTCCACTTT

size: .
V: TRBV7-9
J: TRBJ1-1
D: TRBD1
CDR3: CASSLQGLHTEAFF
DNA: TGTGCCAGCAGTTTACAGGGGTTGCACACTGAAGCTTTCTTT

size: .
V: TRBV16
J: TRBJ1-3
D: .
CDR3: CASSFDTPGTNGNTIYF
DNA: TGTGCCAGCAGCTTCGATACCCCCGGGACAAACGGAAACACCATATATTTT

size: once
V: TRBV18
J: TRBJ2-3
D: .
CDR3: CASSLGTTDTQYF
DNA: TGTGCCAGCTCGCTAGGGACAACAGATACGCAGTATTTT

size: .
V: TRBV27
J: TRBJ2-3
D: TRBD2
CDR3: CASTRAGGDTQYF
DNA: TGTGCCAGCACCAGGGCGGGAGGCGATACGCAGTATTTT

size: .
V: TRBV24-1
J: TRBJ1-2
D: .
CDR3: CATRRGYGYTF
DNA: TGTGCCACCAGGCGGGGTTATGGCTACACCTTC

size: .
V: TRBV27
J: TRBJ1-3
D: .
CDR3: CASRPGVTGNTIYF
DNA: TGTGCCAGCAGACCCGGGGTAACTGGAAACACCATATATTTT

size: .
V: TRBV7-2
J: TRBJ1-5
D: .
CDR3: CASSLKGGDQPQHF
DNA: TGTGCCAGCAGCTTAAAAGGGGGAGATCAGCCCCAGCATTTT

size: .
V: TRBV30
J: TRBJ1-4
D: TRBD1
CDR3: CAWSLTGGEKLFF
DNA: TGTGCCTGGAGTCTGACAGGGGGCGAAAAACTGTTTTTT

size: .
V: TRBV27
J: TRBJ2-1
D: .
CDR3: CASSSGNEQFF
DNA: TGTGCCAGCAGCTCAGGCAATGAGCAGTTCTTC

size: many
V: TRBV5-1
J: TRBJ2-2
D: .
CDR3: CATPQGITGELFF
DNA: TGCGCCACCCCACAGGGTATCACCGGGGAGCTGTTTTTT

size: .
V: TRBV10-3
J: TRBJ2-7
D: .
CDR3: CAISVSSTYEQYF
DNA: TGTGCCATCAGTGTTAGTAGCACCTACGAGCAGTACTTC

size: .
V: TRBV10-2
J: TRBJ1-2
D: .
CDR3: CASSDPSYGYTF
DNA: TGCGCCAGCAGTGACCCCAGCTATGGCTACACCTTC

size: .
V: TRBV5-4
J: TRBJ1-1
D: .
CDR3: CASRQIGGRVTEAFF
DNA: TGTGCCAGCAGGCAGATCGGGGGGCGGGTCACTGAAGCTTTCTTT

size: .
V: TRBV7-3
J: TRBJ2-2
D: TRBD1
CDR3: CASSKDGQGISNTGELFF
DNA: TGTGCCAGCAGCAAAGACGGACAGGGGATCTCGAACACCGGGGAGCTGTTTTTT

size: .
V: TRBV25-1
J: TRBJ1-5
D: .
CDR3: CASSEEDGRSQHF
DNA: TGTGCCAGCAGTGAAGAGGATGGGAGGTCCCAGCATTTT

size: .
V: TRBV27
J: TRBJ1-1
D: TRBD1
CDR3: CASSQRTGVGMNTEAFF
DNA: TGTGCCAGCAGTCAGAGGACAGGGGTTGGGATGAACACTGAAGCTTTCTTT

size: .
V: TRBV28
J: TRBJ2-7
D: TRBD2
CDR3: CASKNSGGTGEQYF
DNA: TGTGCCAGCAAAAACTCGGGGGGAACGGGCGAGCAGTACTTC

size: .
V: TRBV30
J: TRBJ2-3
D: .
CDR3: CAWAGGPDTQYF
DNA: TGTGCCTGGGCCGGGGGGCCAGATACGCAGTATTTT

size: .
V: TRBV19
J: TRBJ2-3
D: TRBD2
CDR3: CASSRRLAGGADTQYF
DNA: TGTGCCAGTAGTAGAAGGCTAGCGGGAGGAGCAGATACGCAGTATTTT

size: .
V: TRBV15
J: TRBJ2-7
D: .
CDR3: CATSRGGSSSYEQYF
DNA: TGTGCCACCAGCAGAGGGGGCTCTTCTTCCTACGAGCAGTACTTC

size: .
V: TRBV23-1
J: TRBJ1-2
D: .
CDR3: CASSLKGRGYTF
DNA: TGCGCCAGCAGTCTAAAGGGGCGCGGCTACACCTTC

size: .
V: TRBV19
J: TRBJ1-5
D: TRBD1
CDR3: CASSTGQGLGYSNQPQHF
DNA: TGTGCCAGTAGTACCGGACAGGGCTTGGGATATAGCAATCAGCCCCAGCATTTT

size: .
V: TRBV7-9
J: TRBJ2-3
D: .
CDR3: CASSSTGDTQYF
DNA: TGTGCCAGCAGCTCAACGGGAGATACGCAGTATTTT

size: .
V: TRBV6-6
J: TRBJ1-5
D: .
CDR3: CASSLTRTGRQPQHF
DNA: TGTGCCAGCAGCCTCACTAGGACGGGCCGTCAGCCCCAGCATTTT

size: .
V: TRBV28
J: TRBJ1-5
D: TRBD1
CDR3: CASSLLARGPAQHF
DNA: TGTGCCAGCAGTTTATTAGCTAGGGGGCCCGCCCAGCATTTT

size: few
V: TRBV5-1
J: TRBJ1-1
D: TRBD1
CDR3: CASSPRTGEATEAFF
DNA: TGCGCCAGCAGCCCGAGGACAGGTGAAGCCACTGAAGCTTTCTTT

size: .
V: TRBV29-1
J: TRBJ2-3
D: .
CDR3: CSVQRGSSTDTQYF
DNA: TGCAGCGTGCAACGGGGTTCTAGCACAGATACGCAGTATTTT

size: once
V: TRBV27
J: TRBJ1-1
D: .
CDR3: CASSLSPLTEAFF
DNA: TGTGCCAGCAGTTTATCCCCCTTAACTGAAGCTTTCTTT

size: .
V: TRBV9
J: TRBJ1-5
D: TRBD1
CDR3: CASSEGASNQPQHF
DNA: TGTGCCAGCAGCGAGGGGGCGAGCAATCAGCCCCAGCATTTT

size: .
V: TRBV29-1
J: TRBJ2-4
D: TRBD1
CDR3: CSVKTTGRANIQYF
DNA: TGCAGCGTCAAAACGACAGGGCGGGCCAACATTCAGTACTTC

size: .
V: TRBV29-1
J: TRBJ2-3
D: .
CDR3: CSVDYSSASTDTQYF
DNA: TGCAGCGTTGATTATTCCAGTGCTAGCACAGATACGCAGTATTTT

size: .
V: TRBV20-1
J: TRBJ2-3
D: TRBD2
CDR3: CSASRREASTDTQYF
DNA: TGCAGTGCTAGTAGGCGGGAGGCCAGCACAGATACGCAGTATTTT